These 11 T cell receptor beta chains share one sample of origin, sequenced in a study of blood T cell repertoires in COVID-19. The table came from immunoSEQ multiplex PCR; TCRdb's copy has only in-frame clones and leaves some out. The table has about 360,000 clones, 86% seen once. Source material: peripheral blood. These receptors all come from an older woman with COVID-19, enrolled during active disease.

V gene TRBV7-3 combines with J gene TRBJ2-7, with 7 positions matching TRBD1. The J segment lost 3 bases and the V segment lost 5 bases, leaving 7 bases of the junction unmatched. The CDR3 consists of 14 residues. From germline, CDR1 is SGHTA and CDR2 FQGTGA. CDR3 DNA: TGTGCCAGCAGCCCCTCGGACAGGAGCTACGAGCAGTACTTC. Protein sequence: CASSPSDRSYEQYF.

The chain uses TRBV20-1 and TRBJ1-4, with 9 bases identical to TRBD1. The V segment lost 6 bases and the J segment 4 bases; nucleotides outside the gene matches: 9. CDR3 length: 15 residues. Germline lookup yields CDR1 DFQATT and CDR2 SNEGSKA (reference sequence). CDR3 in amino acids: CSASYPTGGNEKLFF. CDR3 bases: TGCAGTGCAAGTTACCCGACAGGGGGTAATGAAAAACTGTTTTTT.

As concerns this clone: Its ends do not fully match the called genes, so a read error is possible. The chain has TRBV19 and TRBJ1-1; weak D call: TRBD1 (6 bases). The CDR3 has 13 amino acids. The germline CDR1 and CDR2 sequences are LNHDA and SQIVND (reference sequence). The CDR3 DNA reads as TGTGCCAGTAGCTCCCCGGAGGTCGCAGGGGATGGGTTT. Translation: CASSSPEVAGDGF.

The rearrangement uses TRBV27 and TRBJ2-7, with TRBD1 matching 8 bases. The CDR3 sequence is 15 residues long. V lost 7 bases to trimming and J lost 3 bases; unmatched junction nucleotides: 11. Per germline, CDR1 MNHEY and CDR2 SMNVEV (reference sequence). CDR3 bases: TGTGCCAGCACCGGCAGGGCACAGGGGGTCTACGAGCAGTACTTC. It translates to CASTGRAQGVYEQYF.

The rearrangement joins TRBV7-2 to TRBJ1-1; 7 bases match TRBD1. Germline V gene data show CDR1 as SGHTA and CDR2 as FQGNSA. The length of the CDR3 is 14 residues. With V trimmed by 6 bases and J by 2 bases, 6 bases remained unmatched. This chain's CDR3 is CASSYHRGNTEAFF. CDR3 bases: TGTGCCAGCAGTTACCACAGGGGTAACACTGAAGCTTTCTTT.

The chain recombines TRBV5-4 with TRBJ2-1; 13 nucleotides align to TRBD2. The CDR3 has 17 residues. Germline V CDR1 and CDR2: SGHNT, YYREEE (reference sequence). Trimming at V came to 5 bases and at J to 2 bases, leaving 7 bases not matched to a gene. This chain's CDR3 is CASSKGLAGTTYNEQFF. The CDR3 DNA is TGTGCCAGCAGTAAGGGACTAGCGGGAACTACCTACAATGAGCAGTTCTTC.

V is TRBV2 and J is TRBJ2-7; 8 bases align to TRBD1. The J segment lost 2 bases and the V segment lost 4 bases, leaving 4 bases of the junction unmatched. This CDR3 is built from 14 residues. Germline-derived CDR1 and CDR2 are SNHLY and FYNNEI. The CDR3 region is CASSVQGAAYEQYF. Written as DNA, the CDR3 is TGTGCCAGCAGTGTCCAGGGGGCAGCCTACGAGCAGTACTTC. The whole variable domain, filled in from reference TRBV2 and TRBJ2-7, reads EPEVTQTPSHQVTQMGQEVILRCVPISNHLYFYWYRQILGQKVEFLVSFYNNEISEKSEIFDDQFSVERPDGSNFTLKIRSTKLEDSAMYFCASSVQGAAYEQYFGPGTRLTVT.

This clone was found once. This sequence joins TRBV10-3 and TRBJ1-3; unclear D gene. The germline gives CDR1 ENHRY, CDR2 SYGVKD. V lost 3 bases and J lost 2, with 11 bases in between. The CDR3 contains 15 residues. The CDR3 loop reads CAISEGAATGNTIYF. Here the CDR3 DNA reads TGTGCCATCAGTGAAGGCGCGGCGACTGGAAACACCATATATTTT.

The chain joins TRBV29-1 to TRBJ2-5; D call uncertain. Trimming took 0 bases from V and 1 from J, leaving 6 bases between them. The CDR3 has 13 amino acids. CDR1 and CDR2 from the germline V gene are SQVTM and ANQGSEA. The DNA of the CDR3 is TGCAGCGTTGAAGATCAGGCCCAAGAGACCCAGTACTTC. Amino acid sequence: CSVEDQAQETQYF.

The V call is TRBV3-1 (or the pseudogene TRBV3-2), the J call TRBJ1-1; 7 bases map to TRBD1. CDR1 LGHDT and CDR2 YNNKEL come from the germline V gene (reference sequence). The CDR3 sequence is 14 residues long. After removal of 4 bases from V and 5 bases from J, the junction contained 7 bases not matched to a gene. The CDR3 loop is CASSPSAGGTEAFF. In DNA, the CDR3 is TGTGCCAGCAGCCCCTCGGCAGGGGGAACTGAAGCTTTCTTT.

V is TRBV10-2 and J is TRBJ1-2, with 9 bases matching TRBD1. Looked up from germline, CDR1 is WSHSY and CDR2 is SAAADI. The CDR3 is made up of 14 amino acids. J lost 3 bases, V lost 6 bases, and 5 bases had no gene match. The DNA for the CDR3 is TGCGCCAGCAGAGACAGGGGGAGGGACTATGGCTACACCTTC. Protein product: CASRDRGRDYGYTF.